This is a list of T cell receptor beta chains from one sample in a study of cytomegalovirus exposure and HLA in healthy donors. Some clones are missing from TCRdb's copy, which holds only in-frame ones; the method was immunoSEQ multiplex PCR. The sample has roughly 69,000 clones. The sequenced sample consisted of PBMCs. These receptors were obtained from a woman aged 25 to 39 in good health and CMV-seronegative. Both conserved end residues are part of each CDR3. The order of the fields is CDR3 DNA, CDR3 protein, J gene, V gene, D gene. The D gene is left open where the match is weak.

TGTGCCTGGAGTGTAGGCCGGGAGGGCCGGGGCATTCAGTACTTC,CAWSVGREGRGIQYF,TRBJ2-4,TRBV30,TRBD2
TGTGCCTGGCACAGGGGGCCCGACACTGAAGCTTTCTTT,CAWHRGPDTEAFF,TRBJ1-1,TRBV30,TRBD1
TGCGCCAGCAGCCCCGGACAGGTCAACACCGGGGAGCTGTTTTTT,CASSPGQVNTGELFF,TRBJ2-2,TRBV4-3,TRBD1
TGTGCCAGCTCACTTCACGGGGGGAGCTCCTATAATTCACCCCTCCACTTT,CASSLHGGSSYNSPLHF,TRBJ1-6,TRBV18,.
TGTGCCAGCAGTAAGGAGGAGGGTCAGCCCCAGCATTTT,CASSKEEGQPQHF,TRBJ1-5,TRBV5-4,.
TGTGCCAGCATGCGGGGCCTTAACTATGGCTACACCTTC,CASMRGLNYGYTF,TRBJ1-2,TRBV6-5,.
TGTGCCAGCGCGGGGGAGGAGCAGTTCTTC,CASAGEEQFF,TRBJ2-1,TRBV7-9,TRBD2
TGTGCCAGCAGTTACACCGGACAGGGGGCATCCGAGCAGTACTTC,CASSYTGQGASEQYF,TRBJ2-7,TRBV6-6,TRBD1
TGTGCCAGCTCCGTCCAGGTGAACACTGAAGCTTTCTTT,CASSVQVNTEAFF,TRBJ1-1,TRBV6-1,.
TGTGCCAGCAGCTTAGCGGGGAGCTCCGACAATGAGCAGTTCTTC,CASSLAGSSDNEQFF,TRBJ2-1,TRBV7-9,.
TGCAGCGTTGATCCCCATGGAGGCCGGACGGAAGCTTTCTTT,CSVDPHGGRTEAFF,TRBJ1-1,TRBV29-1,.
TGCAGTGCTTCGCGGGAGGATGAGCAGTTCTTC,CSASREDEQFF,TRBJ2-1,TRBV20-1,TRBD2
TGCGCCAGCAGTACAGGGGAAAACTCTGGAAACACCATATATTTT,CASSTGENSGNTIYF,TRBJ1-3,TRBV10-1,TRBD1
TGCGCCAGCAGCTTGGGACAGGGGTTTGGCTACACCTTC,CASSLGQGFGYTF,TRBJ1-2,TRBV5-1,TRBD1
TGCAGCGCGGGGTCGTCCACCTACGAGCAGTACTTC,CSAGSSTYEQYF,TRBJ2-7,TRBV29-1,.
TGTGCCATCAGACCGTGGGGGACATCAGACACCGGGGAGCTGTTTTTT,CAIRPWGTSDTGELFF,TRBJ2-2,TRBV10-3,.
TGTGCCATCAGTGAAGGGGGGGCGAACTATGGCTACACCTTC,CAISEGGANYGYTF,TRBJ1-2,TRBV10-3,.
TGTGCCAGCTCACCCCGCGGACTAGCGGGAGGGACAGATACGCAGTATTTT,CASSPRGLAGGTDTQYF,TRBJ2-3,TRBV18,TRBD2
TGCGCCAGCAGCTTGGGGGACTCCCCCTACGAGCAGTACTTC,CASSLGDSPYEQYF,TRBJ2-7,TRBV5-1,.
TGTGCCAGCAGCTTAGCGAAGCGCCGGAGAGCTTTCTTT,CASSLAKRRRAFF,TRBJ1-1,TRBV11-1,.
TGTGCCAGCCAGGGACAGAAAAACACTGAAGCTTTCTTT,CASQGQKNTEAFF,TRBJ1-1,TRBV18,TRBD1
TGTGCCAGCAGCTTAGGCGGGGACCTCTATGGCTACACCTTC,CASSLGGDLYGYTF,TRBJ1-2,TRBV7-9,.
TGTGCCAGTAGCGAACGAACAGGGCTTGAGCAGTACTTC,CASSERTGLEQYF,TRBJ2-7,TRBV19,.
TGTGCCAGCAGCGTAGGGACAGGGGAGGAAGGCTACACCTTC,CASSVGTGEEGYTF,TRBJ1-2,TRBV9,TRBD1
TGTGCCAGCAGCTTGTGGGGCGGAGATGGCTACACCTTC,CASSLWGGDGYTF,TRBJ1-2,TRBV5-4,.
TGTGCCAGCACCATGGGGGACAGATCCTACGAGCAGTACTTC,CASTMGDRSYEQYF,TRBJ2-7,TRBV28,TRBD1
TGTGCCTGGAGCCCGGGACTCCACACAGATACGCAGTATTTT,CAWSPGLHTDTQYF,TRBJ2-3,TRBV30,.
TGTGCCAGCAGTTTATGGGGGACAGGGGGGAACTATGGCTACACCTTC,CASSLWGTGGNYGYTF,TRBJ1-2,TRBV28,TRBD1
TGCAGCGTTGAAGCAGGGGCGGTGGAGACCCAGTACTTC,CSVEAGAVETQYF,TRBJ2-5,TRBV29-1,.
TGTGCCAGCAGCTTCCGAGAGAGACTTACTAGCACAGATACGCAGTATTTT,CASSFRERLTSTDTQYF,TRBJ2-3,TRBV11-2,.
TGTGCCAGCAGCCTCACAGGGGGCGGCGAGCAGTACTTC,CASSLTGGGEQYF,TRBJ2-7,TRBV11-2,TRBD1
TGTGCCAGCAGCGTAGGGGGCGTTGAGCAGTTCTTC,CASSVGGVEQFF,TRBJ2-1,TRBV9,.
TGTGCCAGCAGTGACCCAGGAGGGTCGAACACTGAAGCTTTCTTT,CASSDPGGSNTEAFF,TRBJ1-1,TRBV6-1,.
TGTGCCAGCAGCTTCGGGGGAATCTACGAGCAGTACTTC,CASSFGGIYEQYF,TRBJ2-7,TRBV5-4,.
TGTGCTAGCGCTGAGGGGGGGCGAAACTATGGCTACACCTTC,CASAEGGRNYGYTF,TRBJ1-2,TRBV7-7,.
TGTGCCAGTAGTTCCGGACAGGGCCCAGATACGCAGTATTTT,CASSSGQGPDTQYF,TRBJ2-3,TRBV19,TRBD1
TGTGCCAGCAGTTATCATAGACTAGCGGACACAGATACGCAGTATTTT,CASSYHRLADTDTQYF,TRBJ2-3,TRBV5-4,TRBD2
TGTGCCAGTTGGGCCGGGACTAGCGGGAGTTCCTCCTACGAGCAGTACTTC,CASWAGTSGSSSYEQYF,TRBJ2-7,TRBV28,TRBD2